This TCR beta chain was sequenced in a study of blood T cells in healthy people across ages. Alongside a J-beta primer mix, a sample-barcoded 5' primer served in a second PCR lasting about 7 to 12 cycles. Using its own MiXCR run on the 5' RACE reads, TCRdb lists one record per CDR3 protein. The sample consists of more than 1,000,000 distinct CDR3 sequences, approximately 25% of them appearing once. Trimming removed 4 bases from V and 5 bases from J; junction bases left unmatched: 4. This CDR3 spans 15 amino acids. These same records also appear under a second study, on T cells of mothers and their children. That investigation notes: Related pairs of mothers and children showed slightly higher, non-significant overlap versus unrelated pairs.

The source is a girl aged 2 to 9 in good health. The sequencing sample was made of blood. The chain recombines TRBV12-3 or TRBV12-4 with TRBJ2-1; TRBD1 agrees at 11 bases. DNA of the CDR3: TGTGCCAGCAGTTATGGACAGGGGGCGAACAATGAGCAGTTCTTC. It encodes CASSYGQGANNEQFF.